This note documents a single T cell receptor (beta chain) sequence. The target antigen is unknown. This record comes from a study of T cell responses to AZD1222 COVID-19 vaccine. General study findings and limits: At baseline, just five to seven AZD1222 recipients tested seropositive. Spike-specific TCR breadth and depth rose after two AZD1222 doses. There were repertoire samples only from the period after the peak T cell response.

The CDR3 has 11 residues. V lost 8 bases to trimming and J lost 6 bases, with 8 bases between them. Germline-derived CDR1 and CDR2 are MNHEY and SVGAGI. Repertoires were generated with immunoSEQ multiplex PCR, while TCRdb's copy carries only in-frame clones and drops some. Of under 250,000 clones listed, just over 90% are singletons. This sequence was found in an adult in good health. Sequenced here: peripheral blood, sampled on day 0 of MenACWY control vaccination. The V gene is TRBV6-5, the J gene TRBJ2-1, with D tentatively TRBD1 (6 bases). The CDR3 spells CASGRGNEQFF. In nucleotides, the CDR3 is TGTGCCAGCGGCAGGGGCAATGAGCAGTTCTTC.